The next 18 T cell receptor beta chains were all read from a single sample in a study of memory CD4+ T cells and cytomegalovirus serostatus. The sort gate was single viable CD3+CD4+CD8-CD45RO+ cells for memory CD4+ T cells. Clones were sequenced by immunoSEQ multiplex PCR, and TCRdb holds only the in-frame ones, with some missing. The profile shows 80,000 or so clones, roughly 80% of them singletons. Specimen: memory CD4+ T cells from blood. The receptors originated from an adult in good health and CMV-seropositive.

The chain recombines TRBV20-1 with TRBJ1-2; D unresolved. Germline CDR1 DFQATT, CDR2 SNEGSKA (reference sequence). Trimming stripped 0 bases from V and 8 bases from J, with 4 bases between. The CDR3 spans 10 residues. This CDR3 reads CSARDPGYTF. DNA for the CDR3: TGCAGTGCTAGAGACCCGGGCTACACCTTC.

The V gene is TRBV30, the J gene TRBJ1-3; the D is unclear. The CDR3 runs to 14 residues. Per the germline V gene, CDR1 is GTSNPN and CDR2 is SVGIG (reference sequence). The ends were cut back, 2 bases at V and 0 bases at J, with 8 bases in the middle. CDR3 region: CAWSPNRSGNTIYF. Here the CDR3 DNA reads TGTGCCTGGAGTCCCAATCGCTCTGGAAACACCATATATTTT.

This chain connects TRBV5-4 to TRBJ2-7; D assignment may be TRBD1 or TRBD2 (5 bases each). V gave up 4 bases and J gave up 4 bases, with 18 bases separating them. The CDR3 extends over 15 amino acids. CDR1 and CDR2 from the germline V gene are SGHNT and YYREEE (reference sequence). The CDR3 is CASSGGPKNYYEQYF. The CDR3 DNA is TGTGCCAGCAGCGGGGGACCCAAAAACTATTACGAGCAGTACTTC.

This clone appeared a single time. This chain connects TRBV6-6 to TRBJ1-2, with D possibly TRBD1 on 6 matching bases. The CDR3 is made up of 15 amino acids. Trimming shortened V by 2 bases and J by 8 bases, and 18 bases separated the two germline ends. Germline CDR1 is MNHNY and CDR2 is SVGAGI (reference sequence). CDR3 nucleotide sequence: TGTGCCAGCAGTTACCAGCTGCAGGGGCTCCTCGGCTACACCTTC. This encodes CASSYQLQGLLGYTF.

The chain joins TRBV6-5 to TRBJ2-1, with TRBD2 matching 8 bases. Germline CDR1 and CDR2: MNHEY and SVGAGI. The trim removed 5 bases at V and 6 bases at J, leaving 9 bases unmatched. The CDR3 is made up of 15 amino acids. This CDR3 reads CASSHRGGWGNEQFF. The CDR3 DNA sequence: TGTGCCAGCAGTCACCGGGGGGGTTGGGGCAATGAGCAGTTCTTC.

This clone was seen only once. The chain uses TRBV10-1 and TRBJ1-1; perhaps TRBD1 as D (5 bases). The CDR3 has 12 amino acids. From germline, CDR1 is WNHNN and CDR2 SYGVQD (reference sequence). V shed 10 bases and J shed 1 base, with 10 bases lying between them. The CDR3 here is CANPTGNTEAFF. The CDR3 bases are TGCGCCAACCCAACAGGGAACACTGAAGCTTTCTTT.

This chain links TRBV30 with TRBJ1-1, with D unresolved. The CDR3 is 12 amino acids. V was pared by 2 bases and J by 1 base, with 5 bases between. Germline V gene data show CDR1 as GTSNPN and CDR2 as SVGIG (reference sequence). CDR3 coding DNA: TGTGCCTGGAGTCAGGAGAACACTGAAGCTTTCTTT. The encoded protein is CAWSQENTEAFF.

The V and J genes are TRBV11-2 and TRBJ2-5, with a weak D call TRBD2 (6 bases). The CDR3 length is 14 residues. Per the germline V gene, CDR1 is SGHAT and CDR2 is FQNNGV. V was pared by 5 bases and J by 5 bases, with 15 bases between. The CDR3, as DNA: TGTGCCAGCAGCCCCCCGGGACTCCTGGAGACCCAGTACTTC. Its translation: CASSPPGLLETQYF.

As DNA, the CDR3 is TGTGCCAGTAGGGGGTACGACACTGAAGCTTTCTTT. Translating gives CASRGYDTEAFF. The chain carries TRBV2 and TRBJ1-1, with TRBD1 as a possible D gene (6 bases). Germline lookup yields CDR1 SNHLY and CDR2 FYNNEI. This CDR3 has 12 residues. The germline V and J ends were trimmed by 9 bases and 3 bases, with 11 bases remaining between them.

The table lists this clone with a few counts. CDR3 residues: CASSGTGRQETQYF. CDR3 in DNA: TGTGCCAGCAGTGGGACAGGGCGCCAAGAGACCCAGTACTTC. This chain joins TRBV6-1 and TRBJ2-5; TRBD1 agrees at 8 bases. The CDR3 totals 14 residues. Germline V lookup: CDR1 MNHNS, CDR2 SASEGT. Trimming cost V 4 bases and J 1 base; bases outside gene matches: 2.

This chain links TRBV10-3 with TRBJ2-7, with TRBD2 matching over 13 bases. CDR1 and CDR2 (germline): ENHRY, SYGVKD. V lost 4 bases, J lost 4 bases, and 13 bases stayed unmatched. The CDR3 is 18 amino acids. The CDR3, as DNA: TGTGCCATCAGTGGAGGGACTAGCGGGGCCGCCGTAAGGTACGAGCAGTACTTC. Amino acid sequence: CAISGGTSGAAVRYEQYF.

CDR3 loop: CASYHIGEGDTEAFF. The CDR3 nucleotides are TGTGCCAGCTACCACATCGGGGAGGGGGATACTGAAGCTTTCTTT. The rearrangement links TRBV2 to TRBJ1-1; TRBD1 might be the D (6 bases). Germline V CDR1 and CDR2: SNHLY, FYNNEI. This CDR3 contains 15 residues. Deletions cut 8 bases from V and 5 bases from J, with 21 bases between. Combining the CDR3 with reference TRBV2 and TRBJ1-1 gives the whole variable domain EPEVTQTPSHQVTQMGQEVILRCVPISNHLYFYWYRQILGQKVEFLVSFYNNEISEKSEIFDDQFSVERPDGSNFTLKIRSTKLEDSAMYFCASYHIGEGDTEAFFGQGTRLTVV.

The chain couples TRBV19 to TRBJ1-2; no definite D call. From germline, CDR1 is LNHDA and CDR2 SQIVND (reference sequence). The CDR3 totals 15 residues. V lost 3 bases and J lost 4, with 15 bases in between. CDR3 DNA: TGTGCCAGTAGTATCATGGCCGCGTCGGTCTATGGCTACACCTTC. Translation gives CASSIMAASVYGYTF.

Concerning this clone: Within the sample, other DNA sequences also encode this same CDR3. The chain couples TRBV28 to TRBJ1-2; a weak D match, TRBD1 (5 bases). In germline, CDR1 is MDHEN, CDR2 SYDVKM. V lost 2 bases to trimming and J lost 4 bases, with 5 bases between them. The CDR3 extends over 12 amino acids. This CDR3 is CASSLGGYGYTF. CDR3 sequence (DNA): TGTGCCAGCAGTTTAGGGGGCTATGGCTACACCTTC.

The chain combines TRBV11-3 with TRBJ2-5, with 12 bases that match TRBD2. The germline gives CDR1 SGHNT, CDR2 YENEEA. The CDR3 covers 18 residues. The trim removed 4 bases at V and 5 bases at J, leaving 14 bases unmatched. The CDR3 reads CASSYRLAGVGGIETQYF. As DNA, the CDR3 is TGTGCCAGCAGCTACCGACTAGCGGGGGTTGGTGGGATTGAGACCCAGTACTTC. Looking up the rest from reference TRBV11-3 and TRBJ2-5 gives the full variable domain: EAGVVQSPRYKIIEKKQPVAFWCNPISGHNTLYWYLQNLGQGPELLIRYENEEAVDDSQLPKDRFSAERLKGVDSTLKIQPAELGDSAVYLCASSYRLAGVGGIETQYFGPGTRLLVL.

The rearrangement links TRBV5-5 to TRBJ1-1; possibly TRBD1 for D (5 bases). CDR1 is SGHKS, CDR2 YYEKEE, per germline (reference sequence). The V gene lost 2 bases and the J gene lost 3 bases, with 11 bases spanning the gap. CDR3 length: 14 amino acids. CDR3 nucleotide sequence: TGTGCCAGCAGCTTAAGTGGCAGGGACACTGAAGCTTTCTTT. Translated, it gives CASSLSGRDTEAFF.

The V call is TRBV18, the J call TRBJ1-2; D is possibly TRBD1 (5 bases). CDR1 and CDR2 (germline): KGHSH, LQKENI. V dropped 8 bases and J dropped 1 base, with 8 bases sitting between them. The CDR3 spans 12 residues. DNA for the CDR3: TGTGCCAGCACCGACAGTAACTATGGCTACACCTTC. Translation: CASTDSNYGYTF. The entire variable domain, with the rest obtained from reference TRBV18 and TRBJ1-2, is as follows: NAGVMQNPRHLVRRRGQEARLRCSPMKGHSHVYWYRQLPEEGLKFMVYLQKENIIDESGMPKERFSAEFPKEGPSILRIQQVVRGDSAAYFCASTDSNYGYTFGSGTRLTVV.

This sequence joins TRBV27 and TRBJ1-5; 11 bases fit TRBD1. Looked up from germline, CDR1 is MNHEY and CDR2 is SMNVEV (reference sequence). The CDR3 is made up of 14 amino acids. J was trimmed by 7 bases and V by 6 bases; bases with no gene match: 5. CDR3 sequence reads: CASSNGQGAQPQHF. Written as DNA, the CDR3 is TGTGCCAGCAGCAATGGACAGGGGGCCCAGCCCCAGCATTTT.